These 16 T cell receptor beta chains originate from one sample sequenced in a study of blood T cell repertoires in COVID-19. Assay used: immunoSEQ multiplex PCR; TCRdb lists only in-frame clones, some missing. This table holds hundreds of thousands of clones, around nine tenths found once. Input material: PBMCs or T cells enriched from blood (not recorded which). The origin of the receptors is a woman aged 55-70 years who had recovered from COVID-19.

J is TRBJ1-2 and V is TRBV3-1 (or the pseudogene TRBV3-2); D is uncertain. Per germline, CDR1 LGHDT and CDR2 YNNKEL (reference sequence). Trimming removed 5 bases at V and 5 bases at J, with 18 bases between. The CDR3 totals 15 residues. The CDR3 loop is CASSYLAGGRYGYTF. The CDR3 DNA sequence: TGTGCCAGCAGCTATCTCGCGGGTGGTAGATATGGCTACACCTTC.

The chain recombines TRBV6-5 with TRBJ1-4; no reliable D call. Trimming removed 4 bases at V and 14 bases at J, with 14 bases between. This CDR3 is 12 amino acids long. Per the germline V gene, CDR1 is MNHEY and CDR2 is SVGAGI. DNA for the CDR3: TGTGCCAGCAGTTTCCTTGGTGGAGTCCTGTTTTTT. Residues: CASSFLGGVLFF.

The J gene is TRBJ1-4, the V gene TRBV19, with D possibly matching TRBD1 (6 bases). Germline loops: CDR1 LNHDA, CDR2 SQIVND (reference sequence). Trimming left V 7 bases short and J 10 bases short, with 16 bases between. The CDR3 totals 13 residues. DNA of the CDR3: TGTGCCAGTACCGAGAGACAGGCACGAAAACTGTTTTTT. Translation: CASTERQARKLFF.

V usage is TRBV2 and J usage is TRBJ2-7; 7 nucleotides agree with TRBD1. Losses at the gene ends were 6 bases for V and 2 bases for J; bases not matched to a gene: 10. CDR1 and CDR2 (germline): SNHLY, FYNNEI. The CDR3 has 15 amino acids. CDR3 residues: CASRTGTAITYEQYF. DNA for the CDR3: TGTGCCAGCAGGACCGGGACAGCTATTACCTACGAGCAGTACTTC.

The V and J genes are TRBV2 and TRBJ1-1; D is possibly TRBD1 (5 bases). The CDR3 covers 15 residues. Trimming took off 7 bases at V and 3 bases at J, with 18 bases between the two ends. Germline CDR1 SNHLY, CDR2 FYNNEI. The CDR3 nucleotides read TGTGCCAGCATCGAAAGAACAGGACCATACACTGAAGCTTTCTTT. Its protein product is CASIERTGPYTEAFF.

This clone was detected only once. The rearrangement links TRBV5-1 to TRBJ2-1, with TRBD1 matching over 7 bases. The trim removed 5 bases at V and 1 base at J, leaving 9 bases unmatched. Germline V gene data show CDR1 as SGHRS and CDR2 as YFSETQ. The CDR3 length is 16 residues. CDR3 DNA: TGCGCCAGCAGTCCTGGACAGGCAGGATCCTACAATGAGCAGTTCTTC. This gives the protein CASSPGQAGSYNEQFF. The full variable domain, its missing parts supplied by reference TRBV5-1 and TRBJ2-1, is KAGVTQTPRYLIKTRGQQVTLSCSPISGHRSVSWYQQTPGQGLQFLFEYFSETQRNKGNFPGRFSGRQFSNSRSEMNVSTLELGDSALYLCASSPGQAGSYNEQFFGPGTRLTVL.

The V and J genes are TRBV11-2 and TRBJ2-3; 9 bases map to TRBD1. With 5 bases clipped from V and 2 bases from J, the junction kept 8 bases outside the gene matches. The CDR3 is 16 amino acids. The germline V gene has CDR1 SGHAT and CDR2 FQNNGV. DNA for the CDR3: TGTGCCAGCAGCACCTTACAGGGGGCCTTCACAGATACGCAGTATTTT. Protein product: CASSTLQGAFTDTQYF.

V is TRBV12-5 and J is TRBJ1-4, with 7 nucleotides matching TRBD1. After removal of 0 bases from V and 0 bases from J, the junction contained 7 bases not matched to a gene. CDR1 LGHNT and CDR2 FRNRAP come from the germline V gene. The CDR3 sequence is 18 residues long. The CDR3 reads CASGLVKGGLATNEKLFF. CDR3 DNA: TGTGCTAGTGGTTTGGTAAAAGGGGGCCTCGCAACTAATGAAAAACTGTTTTTT.

This clone occurred a few times. J is TRBJ1-5 and V is TRBV28; D may be TRBD1 (6 bases). V lost 5 bases to trimming and J lost 5 bases, with 16 bases between them. Germline V gene data show CDR1 as MDHEN and CDR2 as SYDVKM. The CDR3 extends over 15 amino acids. CDR3 sequence reads: CASSPNRGTDQPQHF. CDR3 DNA sequence: TGTGCCAGCAGTCCTAATAGGGGGACCGATCAGCCCCAGCATTTT.

The genes are TRBV3-1 (or the pseudogene TRBV3-2) and TRBJ2-1, with 9 bases fitting TRBD2. Germline V gene lookup returns CDR1 LGHDT and CDR2 YNNKEL (reference sequence). V was clipped by 1 base and J by 2 bases; unmatched bases: 3. This CDR3 has 16 amino acids. For the CDR3, the DNA is TGTGCCAGCAGCCAAGCGGGACTAGCAACCTACAATGAGCAGTTCTTC. This encodes CASSQAGLATYNEQFF.

The CDR3 region has the DNA TGTGCCAGCACCACGACAGGGGGTCACACCGGGGAGCTGTTTTTT. Protein: CASTTTGGHTGELFF. The genes are TRBV6-5 and TRBJ2-2; 9 bases line up with TRBD1. With V trimmed by 7 bases and J by 3 bases, 6 bases remained unmatched. Germline CDR1 reads MNHEY; CDR2 reads SVGAGI. The CDR3 covers 15 residues.

The chain employs TRBV27 and TRBJ2-7, with 9 bases fitting TRBD1. The CDR3 length is 14 residues. V trimming: 8 bases; J trimming: 2 bases; junction bases outside the gene matches: 7. Germline V gives CDR1 MNHEY, CDR2 SMNVEV (reference sequence). The CDR3 nucleotides read TGTGCCAGCGGCCTGGGACAGGGAACCTACGAGCAGTACGTC. Encoded protein: CASGLGQGTYEQYV.

The V and J genes are TRBV5-1 and TRBJ1-4; D is unclear. Germline CDR1 SGHRS, CDR2 YFSETQ. The CDR3 has 16 residues. Trimming took off 4 bases at V and 0 bases at J, with 13 bases between the two ends. CDR3 nucleotide sequence: TGCGCCAGCAGCAAAGGTCTAGCAGCAACTAATGAAAAACTGTTTTTT. Protein product: CASSKGLAATNEKLFF.

The chain recombines TRBV25-1 with TRBJ1-2; D is possibly TRBD1 (5 bases). The CDR3 contains 16 residues. Trimming took 2 bases from V and 7 from J, leaving 20 bases between them. Germline CDR1 MGHDK, CDR2 SYGVNS. CDR3 DNA sequence: TGTGCCAGCAGTGAACGTGTGGGGCTCGGCTGGGGTGGCTACACCTTC. This codes for CASSERVGLGWGGYTF.

This chain links TRBV3-1 (or the pseudogene TRBV3-2) with TRBJ2-6; 7 bases align to TRBD2. J gave up 4 bases and V 1 base, and 13 bases lay outside the gene matches. The length of the CDR3 is 19 residues. Germline V gives CDR1 LGHDT, CDR2 YNNKEL (reference sequence). The CDR3 DNA follows: TGTGCCAGCAGCCAAGTGTCAGAGGGAGGGTACTCGGGGGCCAACGTCCTGACTTTC. Amino acid sequence: CASSQVSEGGYSGANVLTF.

The CDR3 region has the DNA TGCAGTGCTAGTCCGGCGGGACAGACATTCTATGGCTACACCTTC. Translation gives CSASPAGQTFYGYTF. V usage is TRBV20-1 and J usage is TRBJ1-2; the match to TRBD1 covers 7 bases. Germline CDR1 and CDR2: DFQATT and SNEGSKA (reference sequence). V lost 3 bases, J lost 4 bases, and 11 bases stayed unmatched. The CDR3 extends over 15 amino acids.